These T cell receptor beta chains were read from a single sample in a study of control samples from healthy donors and cancer patients. Sequenced by immunoSEQ multiplex PCR; TCRdb stores in-frame clones only, minus some. The sample includes more than 80,000 clones, roughly 93% of them seen just once. Sequenced sample: blood. These receptors were collected from a man younger than 35 in good health. CDR3s include the opening cysteine and the closing phenylalanine or tryptophan.

j_gene: TRBJ2-1
v_gene: TRBV5-4
CDR3aa: CASSKGSGDELGGEQFF

j_gene: TRBJ1-1
v_gene: TRBV6-6
CDR3aa: CASKPDRGRTEAFF

j_gene: TRBJ2-7
v_gene: TRBV5-1
CDR3aa: CASSLDSGRDLYEQYF

j_gene: TRBJ2-2
v_gene: TRBV4-2
CDR3aa: CASSPRAATGELFF

j_gene: TRBJ1-2
v_gene: TRBV9
CDR3aa: CASSVLGVAYGYTF

j_gene: TRBJ1-2
v_gene: TRBV30
CDR3aa: CAWSRTRQGSWGYTF

j_gene: TRBJ1-4
v_gene: TRBV5-1
CDR3aa: CASSFTDSLNEKLFF

j_gene: TRBJ1-1
v_gene: TRBV7-2
CDR3aa: CASSLGVKGMNTEAFF

j_gene: TRBJ1-5
v_gene: TRBV19
CDR3aa: CASSIGRGLDNQPQHF

j_gene: TRBJ2-5
v_gene: TRBV5-6
CDR3aa: CASSFVGVQETQYF

j_gene: TRBJ2-7
v_gene: TRBV2
CDR3aa: CASRTSLYEQYF

j_gene: TRBJ1-1
v_gene: TRBV7-8
CDR3aa: CASTNGPAGVPEAFF

j_gene: TRBJ2-7
v_gene: TRBV6-6
CDR3aa: CASSYPDRPSYEQYF

j_gene: TRBJ2-1
v_gene: TRBV18
CDR3aa: CASSPRQGGPYNEQFF

j_gene: TRBJ1-5
v_gene: TRBV3-1/TRBV3-2
CDR3aa: CASSLGTVFNQPQHF

j_gene: TRBJ1-2
v_gene: TRBV5-4
CDR3aa: CASSFVGGGYGYTF

j_gene: TRBJ1-3
v_gene: TRBV5-1
CDR3aa: CASSLRTGASSGNTIYF

j_gene: TRBJ1-6
v_gene: TRBV15
CDR3aa: CATSRDLGNNSPLHF

j_gene: TRBJ1-1
v_gene: TRBV12-3/TRBV12-4
CDR3aa: CASSLETATEAFF

j_gene: TRBJ2-2
v_gene: TRBV14
CDR3aa: CASSRNRLMNTGELFF

j_gene: TRBJ2-5
v_gene: TRBV11-1
CDR3aa: CASSLVGASLETQYF

j_gene: TRBJ2-7
v_gene: TRBV7-2
CDR3aa: CASSLTVESYEQYF

j_gene: TRBJ1-1
v_gene: TRBV5-1
CDR3aa: CASSLLKDGGEAFF

j_gene: TRBJ2-7
v_gene: TRBV7-9
CDR3aa: CASSAGLLGEQYF

j_gene: TRBJ1-2
v_gene: TRBV6-5
CDR3aa: CASSPSGGAQGYTF

j_gene: TRBJ1-1
v_gene: TRBV25-1
CDR3aa: CASKENTEAFF

j_gene: TRBJ2-3
v_gene: TRBV7-9
CDR3aa: CASSLAEGALTDTQYF

j_gene: TRBJ2-3
v_gene: TRBV3-1/TRBV3-2
CDR3aa: CASSQETGVGDTQYF

j_gene: TRBJ2-3
v_gene: TRBV9
CDR3aa: CASRPGPDHTDTQYF

j_gene: TRBJ1-1
v_gene: TRBV5-4
CDR3aa: CASSLRPLQGDRKAFF

j_gene: TRBJ1-4
v_gene: TRBV7-6
CDR3aa: CASSLDGRTNEKLFF

j_gene: TRBJ2-5
v_gene: TRBV19
CDR3aa: CASSRSGSTGETQYF

j_gene: TRBJ2-1
v_gene: TRBV3-1/TRBV3-2
CDR3aa: CASSQDGRLAGGSEQFF

j_gene: TRBJ2-1
v_gene: TRBV12-3/TRBV12-4
CDR3aa: CASGYSGTEEQFF

j_gene: TRBJ2-7
v_gene: TRBV4-2
CDR3aa: CASSQKGSYEQYF

j_gene: TRBJ2-7
v_gene: TRBV2
CDR3aa: CASSDDRGRLNPYEQYF

j_gene: TRBJ2-5
v_gene: TRBV27
CDR3aa: CASSLSQGSGLAAETQYF

j_gene: TRBJ2-7
v_gene: TRBV27
CDR3aa: CASIGNSYEQYF

j_gene: TRBJ2-1
v_gene: TRBV29-1
CDR3aa: CSVCTEHNEQFF

j_gene: TRBJ1-2
v_gene: TRBV5-6
CDR3aa: CASSSPGIGRNYGYTF

j_gene: TRBJ1-1
v_gene: TRBV3-1/TRBV3-2
CDR3aa: CASSQAGNTEAFF

j_gene: TRBJ2-2
v_gene: TRBV2
CDR3aa: CASSAGGTGELFF

j_gene: TRBJ2-7
v_gene: TRBV7-9
CDR3aa: CASSLSNYEQYF

j_gene: TRBJ2-3
v_gene: TRBV27
CDR3aa: CASSGSGDTQYF

j_gene: TRBJ1-2
v_gene: TRBV7-9
CDR3aa: CASSSGGTNYGYTF

j_gene: TRBJ1-4
v_gene: TRBV4-3
CDR3aa: CASSQLLLKRGNEKLFF

j_gene: TRBJ2-1
v_gene: TRBV18
CDR3aa: CASSWTSGKVNEQFF

j_gene: TRBJ1-2
v_gene: TRBV25-1
CDR3aa: CAIRGNYGYTF

j_gene: TRBJ2-1
v_gene: TRBV11-2
CDR3aa: CASSLFLLAGRSSYNEQFF

j_gene: TRBJ2-7
v_gene: TRBV6-1
CDR3aa: CASSESQMGALHEQYF

j_gene: TRBJ1-2
v_gene: TRBV6-6
CDR3aa: CASSYSNRGPYGYTF

j_gene: TRBJ1-5
v_gene: TRBV5-8
CDR3aa: CASSSWTGPKDQPQHF